A single T cell receptor (beta chain) is shown here with its context. Via CD45RO/CCR7/CD25/CD127/CD95/CD27, cells of the CD4+ naive, central memory, regulatory and stem cell-like memory subsets were sorted. Germline V gene lookup returns CDR1 SGHTA and CDR2 FQGNSA. This CDR3 is 15 amino acids long. V was pared by 3 bases and J by 2 bases, with 6 bases of the junction left unmatched. This record comes from a study of beta chain features in type 1 diabetes. Overall study context: Across every sample, almost 110,000,000 sorted cells were examined in total.

cDNA synthesis used the whole RNA isolate, giving expressed TCRB sequences. About 3.6 million reads were obtained on average from naive, central memory and regulatory T cell samples. This table comes from immunoSEQ multiplex PCR, and its TCRdb copy is limited to in-frame clones, with some not included. The sample gives about 620,000 clones, 15% to 19% of which show up once; about 0.086% is in the top ten. This sequence originates from a man aged 18 to 29 in good health. The rearrangement joins TRBV7-2 to TRBJ2-5, with 7 bases fitting TRBD2. Material for sequencing was naive CD4+ T cells from blood. Here the CDR3 DNA reads TGTGCCAGCAGCTTCCTTTGGGGGGGGCAAGAGACCCAGTACTTC. This codes for CASSFLWGGQETQYF.